This T cell receptor beta chain is from a study of graft-versus-host responses after intestinal transplantation. Whole-study results and caveats: In recipient marrow, GvH clones were found, and some appeared first in ileum or blood.

Using immunoSEQ multiplex PCR, the repertoire was profiled, and TCRdb retains in-frame clones only, with some absent. The repertoire holds over 75,000 clones, with about nine tenths as singletons. In this sample, this clone turned up once. The antigen is unknown. With V trimmed by 5 bases and J by 2 bases, 2 bases remained unmatched. The CDR3 has 15 residues. The germline CDR1 and CDR2 sequences are SNHLY and FYNNEI. The V call is TRBV2, the J call TRBJ2-1; 11 nucleotides line up with TRBD2. This sequence was found in a human donor who was the organ donor for an intestinal transplant. Sequences were derived from unstimulated CD4+ T cells sorted from spleen or lymph node cells, sampled before transplant. CDR3 sequence: CASSPGLAAYNEQFF. In DNA, the CDR3 is TGTGCCAGCAGTCCGGGACTAGCGGCCTACAATGAGCAGTTCTTC.